This record covers a single T cell receptor (beta chain). As yet, its antigen is unknown. This CDR3 region has 17 residues. Germline V gene sequence: CDR1 SGHNT, CDR2 YYREEE (reference sequence). The V segment lost 3 bases and the J segment 0 bases; nucleotides outside the gene matches: 10. The sample originates from a study of identifying expanded T cells in peripheral blood. Clones were read by immunoSEQ multiplex PCR, and TCRdb kept only the in-frame ones, dropping some. Among tens of thousands of clones, roughly 84% were seen once, and the ten largest hold less than 20%. Study findings and constraints: Clone count variance between roughly 2-week samples rose with total template count. Differentially abundant clones: roughly 1.2 between replicates, about 15 at around 2 weeks, roughly 18 at four.

The rearrangement joins TRBV5-4 to TRBJ2-3; 7 bases map to TRBD2. The receptor's source is a person between 18 and 75 years old in good health. The specimen sequenced was blood. In nucleotides, the CDR3 is TGTGCCAGCAGCTCTCCCGCGGGGGACGTTAGCACAGATACGCAGTATTTT. Protein product: CASSSPAGDVSTDTQYF.